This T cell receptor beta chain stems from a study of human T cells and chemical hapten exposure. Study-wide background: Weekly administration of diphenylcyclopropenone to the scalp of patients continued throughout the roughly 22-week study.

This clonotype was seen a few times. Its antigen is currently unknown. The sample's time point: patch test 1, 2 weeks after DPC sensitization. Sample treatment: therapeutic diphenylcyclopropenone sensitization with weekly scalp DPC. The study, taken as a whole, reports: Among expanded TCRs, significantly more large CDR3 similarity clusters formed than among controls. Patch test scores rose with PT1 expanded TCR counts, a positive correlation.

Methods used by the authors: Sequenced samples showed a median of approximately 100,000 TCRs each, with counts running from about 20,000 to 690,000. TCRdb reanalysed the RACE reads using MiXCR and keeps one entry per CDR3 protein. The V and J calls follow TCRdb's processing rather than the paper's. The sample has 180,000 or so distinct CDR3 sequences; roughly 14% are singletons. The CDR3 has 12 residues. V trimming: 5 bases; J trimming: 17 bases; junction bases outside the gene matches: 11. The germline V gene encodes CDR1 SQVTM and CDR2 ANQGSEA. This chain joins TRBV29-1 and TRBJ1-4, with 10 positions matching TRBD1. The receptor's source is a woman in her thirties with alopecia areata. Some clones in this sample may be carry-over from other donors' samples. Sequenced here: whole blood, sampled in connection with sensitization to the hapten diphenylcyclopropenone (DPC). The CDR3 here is CSVLGPGTGAFF. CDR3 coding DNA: TGCAGCGTTCTAGGACCCGGGACAGGGGCTTTTTTT.